This TCR beta chain originates from a study of T-cell reconstitution after alpha-beta-depleted transplantation in children. The CDR3 consists of 17 residues. The germline V gene has CDR1 MNHNS and CDR2 SASEGT. Trimming removed 2 bases from V and 5 bases from J, with 19 bases in between. Unique molecular identifiers were used to barcode this TCRbeta library. Each CDR3 protein gets one entry after TCRdb re-called the PCR reads with MiXCR. The sample contains a few hundred thousand distinct CDR3 sequences, under 15% of which appear only once. This clonotype appeared many times. The source material was PBMCs from the stem cell graft donor, sampled from the stem cell graft. This TCR came from a human donor who donated a stem cell graft to a child with combined immunodeficiency. The chain joins TRBV6-1 to TRBJ2-1; D uncertain. CDR3 nucleotide sequence: TGTGCCAGCAGTGAAATCCCAGGTCGAGTATTGAACAATGAGCAGTTCTTC. Its translation is CASSEIPGRVLNNEQFF.